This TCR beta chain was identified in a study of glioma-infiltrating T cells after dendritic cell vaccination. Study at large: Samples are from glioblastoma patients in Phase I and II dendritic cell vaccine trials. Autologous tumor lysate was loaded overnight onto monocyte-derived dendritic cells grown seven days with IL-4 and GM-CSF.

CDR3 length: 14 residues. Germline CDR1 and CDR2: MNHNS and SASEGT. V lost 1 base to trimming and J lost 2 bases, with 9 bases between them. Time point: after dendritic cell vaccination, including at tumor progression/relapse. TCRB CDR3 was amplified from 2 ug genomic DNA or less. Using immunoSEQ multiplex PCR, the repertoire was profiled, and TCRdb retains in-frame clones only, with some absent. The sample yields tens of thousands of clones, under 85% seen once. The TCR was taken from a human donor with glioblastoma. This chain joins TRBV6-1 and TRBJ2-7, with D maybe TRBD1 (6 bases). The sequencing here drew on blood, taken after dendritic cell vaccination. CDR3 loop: CASSEGDTTYEQYF. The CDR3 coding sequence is TGTGCCAGCAGTGAAGGGGACACGACCTACGAGCAGTACTTC.